One T cell receptor (beta chain) is described in this entry. What it binds is unknown. This entry comes from a study of monozygotic twins with inflammatory bowel disease. This CDR3 has 18 residues. Germline V gene data show CDR1 as SSHAT and CDR2 as FNYEAQ (reference sequence). The unique tags termed UMIs, each holding a 6-nucleotide sample barcode, were added by means of template switching. TCRdb re-called the 5' RACE reads and shows each CDR3 protein once, DNA omitted. Its table lists a few hundred thousand distinct CDR3 sequences. Whole-study findings and limits: Versus healthy twins, IBD patients showed fewer clonotypes shared with others, especially with disease activity. For IBD, no single strong associated signal or clonotype was supported.

Blood (about 2.5 ml) was collected from every donor individually. This TCR derives from a human donor with ulcerative colitis or Crohn's disease, or a healthy co-twin of an affected twin (not recorded which). The genes are TRBV7-7 and TRBJ2-1; the D gene TCRdb calls, TRBD2, cannot be checked with no DNA. Material for sequencing was blood. CDR3 protein: CASSPRLAGDPLFNEQFF.